One sample yielded the 31 T cell receptor beta chains listed below, sequenced in a study of identical twins. TCRdb re-derived calls from the 5' RACE reads in MiXCR, one entry per CDR3 protein. The sample holds a few hundred thousand distinct CDR3 sequences, under 9% seen once. The same specimen was also included in a second study, on yellow fever vaccine responses in identical twins.

Sequences were obtained from memory (CD45RO+) T cells sorted from blood. The receptors here all came from a woman between 18 and 30 years old in good health.

This clonotype came up a few times. The chain has TRBV19 and TRBJ2-1, with 14 nucleotides matching TRBD2. Per germline, CDR1 LNHDA and CDR2 SQIVND (reference sequence). The CDR3 is 16 residues long. The V segment lost 4 bases and the J segment 5 bases; nucleotides outside the gene matches: 4. CDR3 nucleotide sequence: TGTGCCAGTAGTACGAGACTAGCGGGAGGGCACAATGAGCAGTTCTTC. Its translation is CASSTRLAGGHNEQFF.

The chain recombines TRBV28 with TRBJ2-7; 9 positions match TRBD2. The CDR3 runs 15 residues. The V gene end was trimmed by 7 bases and the J gene end by 7 bases; junction bases not matched to a gene: 14. Germline CDR1 reads MDHEN; CDR2 reads SYDVKM. CDR3 residues: CASTLGSGRSTEQYF. The CDR3 coding sequence is TGTGCCAGCACTCTGGGTAGCGGGAGATCCACGGAGCAGTACTTC.

The chain carries TRBV23-1 and TRBJ1-1; D possibly corresponds to TRBD1 (6 bases). TRBV23-1 belongs to the ORF category, with a function that is uncertain. Trimming stripped 4 bases from V and 2 bases from J, with 26 bases between. The CDR3 consists of 19 residues. DNA for the CDR3: TGCGCCAGCAGTCTAGGCGTTTGGGGGCCAAGGGGGAAAAACACTGAAGCTTTCTTT. As protein: CASSLGVWGPRGKNTEAFF.

J is TRBJ2-7 and V is TRBV6-1; 9 nucleotides match TRBD1. The V gene's germline CDR1 is MNHNS and CDR2 SASEGT. The CDR3 loop spans 14 amino acids. The junction had 9 bases not matched to a gene; V was cut back by 8 bases and J by 4 bases. The CDR3 loop reads CASDTGTGLYEQYF. CDR3 in DNA: TGTGCCAGCGATACCGGGACAGGGCTGTACGAGCAGTACTTC.

This clonotype was recorded at least ten times. The V gene is TRBV29-1, the J gene TRBJ1-1; D is unresolved. Germline CDR1 is SQVTM and CDR2 is ANQGSEA. The CDR3 consists of 11 residues. Trimming cost V 8 bases and J 0 bases, with 7 bases left between them. CDR3 coding DNA: TGCAGCCATAGAGTGAACACTGAAGCTTTCTTT. Amino acids: CSHRVNTEAFF.

This clonotype was recorded a few times. The chain combines TRBV29-1 with TRBJ1-2; D perhaps matches TRBD1 (6 bases). The germline CDR1 and CDR2 sequences are SQVTM and ANQGSEA. V shed 4 bases and J shed 7 bases, with 16 bases lying between them. This CDR3 contains 13 residues. CDR3 amino acids: CSVGSVGASGYTF. CDR3 sequence (DNA): TGCAGCGTTGGATCGGTGGGGGCGAGTGGCTACACCTTC.

The chain has TRBV2 and TRBJ2-7; tentative D call: TRBD2 (6 bases). The CDR3 loop spans 16 amino acids. The germline V and J ends were trimmed by 6 bases and 2 bases, with 20 bases remaining between them. Per the germline V gene, CDR1 is SNHLY and CDR2 is FYNNEI. This chain's CDR3 is CASRGATSFLTYEQYF. The CDR3 DNA is TGTGCCAGCAGGGGCGCTACTAGCTTTCTTACCTACGAGCAGTACTTC. The variable domain in full, completed from reference TRBV2 and TRBJ2-7, reads EPEVTQTPSHQVTQMGQEVILRCVPISNHLYFYWYRQILGQKVEFLVSFYNNEISEKSEIFDDQFSVERPDGSNFTLKIRSTKLEDSAMYFCASRGATSFLTYEQYFGPGTRLTVT.

At least ten counts were recorded for this clonotype. This sequence joins TRBV7-9 and TRBJ2-2; D is undetermined. The V and J ends lost 4 bases and 1 base respectively, with 10 bases between them. This CDR3 is built from 15 residues. Germline V CDR1 and CDR2: SEHNR, FQNEAQ (reference sequence). CDR3 DNA sequence: TGTGCCAGCAGCTCCCATCCCGAGAACACCGGGGAGCTGTTTTTT. Encoded protein: CASSSHPENTGELFF.

The chain combines TRBV20-1 with TRBJ2-5; D is possibly TRBD2 (6 bases). Looked up from germline, CDR1 is DFQATT and CDR2 is SNEGSKA (reference sequence). The ends were cut back, 5 bases at V and 5 bases at J, with 18 bases in the middle. This CDR3 is 14 amino acids long. The CDR3 is CSAGFWRGRETQYF. CDR3 bases: TGCAGTGCTGGGTTCTGGCGGGGTCGGGAGACCCAGTACTTC.

This chain uses TRBV2 with TRBJ2-1, with 10 bases aligning to TRBD2. Germline values: CDR1 SNHLY, CDR2 FYNNEI. The junction had 7 bases not matched to a gene; V was cut back by 6 bases and J by 5 bases. The CDR3 totals 15 residues. The CDR3 sequence: CASRARLAGNNEQFF. CDR3 nucleotide sequence: TGTGCCAGCAGAGCTAGACTAGCGGGCAACAATGAGCAGTTCTTC.

The chain recombines TRBV6-5 with TRBJ1-2; the D is unclear. Between the trimmed V and J ends, which lost 2 bases and 8 bases, there was a span of 18 bases. The germline CDR1 and CDR2 sequences are MNHEY and SVGAGI. CDR3 length equals 15 residues. In nucleotides, the CDR3 is TGTGCCAGCAGTTACGTGGCTCATGGGTCCTACGGCTACACCTTC. The encoded protein is CASSYVAHGSYGYTF.

This clonotype was counted only a few times. The chain links TRBV12-3 or TRBV12-4 to TRBJ1-2; TRBD1 is a possible D gene (6 bases). CDR3 length: 18 residues. The V end lost 0 bases, the J end lost 3 bases, and 20 bases lay between the germline ends. Written as DNA, the CDR3 is TGTGCCAGCAGTTTAGCGCCGGGGACAACGGCCCTTCACTATGGCTACACCTTC. Protein: CASSLAPGTTALHYGYTF.

There are many counts of this clonotype. The chain joins TRBV5-1 to TRBJ1-5, with D unclear. The CDR3 is made up of 15 amino acids. Trimming removed 6 bases at V and 3 bases at J, with 16 bases between. Germline CDR1 and CDR2: SGHRS and YFSETQ. CDR3 in amino acids: CASNPGASPNQPQHF. Written as DNA, the CDR3 is TGCGCCAGCAATCCCGGAGCGTCACCCAATCAGCCCCAGCATTTT.

The chain joins TRBV5-1 to TRBJ1-2; 8 bases align to TRBD1. CDR1 is SGHRS and CDR2 is YFSETQ in the germline V gene. V shed 3 bases and J 8 bases; nucleotides not matched to a gene: 9. This CDR3 has 14 amino acids. The CDR3 DNA sequence: TGCGCCAGCAGCTACGGACAGGGAGTGGACGGCTACACCTTC. Encoded protein: CASSYGQGVDGYTF.

The gene calls are TRBV25-1 and TRBJ2-3, with 9 bases aligning to TRBD1. Germline CDR1 is MGHDK and CDR2 is SYGVNS. The CDR3 has 16 residues. J gave up 3 bases and V 6 bases, and 10 bases lay outside the gene matches. CDR3 loop: CASSDPGTGMTDTQYF. CDR3 sequence (DNA): TGTGCCAGCAGCGACCCCGGGACAGGGATGACAGATACGCAGTATTTT.

This clonotype has more than one count but fewer than ten. The gene calls are TRBV20-1 and TRBJ2-5; 7 nucleotides line up with TRBD1. In germline, CDR1 is DFQATT, CDR2 SNEGSKA (reference sequence). The CDR3 has 14 residues. Germline trimming cut 4 bases from V and 5 bases from J; bases unmatched to any gene: 10. The CDR3 nucleotides are TGCAGTGCTACGACAGGGAACGGGGCTGAGACCCAGTACTTC. The encoded protein is CSATTGNGAETQYF.

This clonotype came up a few times. The chain couples TRBV3-1 to TRBJ2-5, with D possibly TRBD1 on 5 matching bases. Germline lookup yields CDR1 LGHDT and CDR2 YNNKEL (reference sequence). This CDR3 contains 14 residues. V shed 1 base and J shed 6 bases, with 12 bases lying between them. The CDR3 loop is CASSQGVGAKTQYF. In DNA, the CDR3 is TGTGCCAGCAGCCAAGGGGTAGGGGCAAAGACCCAGTACTTC.

The sample holds many counts of this clonotype. The chain joins TRBV7-8 to TRBJ2-3, with 11 positions matching TRBD1. The CDR3 has 15 residues. Losses at the gene ends were 3 bases for V and 6 bases for J; bases not matched to a gene: 5. The germline gives CDR1 SGHVS, CDR2 FQNEAQ. Here the CDR3 reads CASSFRTGGSDTQYF. CDR3 DNA sequence: TGTGCCAGCAGCTTTAGGACAGGGGGCTCTGATACGCAGTATTTT.

This clonotype was found many times. The chain is built from TRBV25-1 and TRBJ2-7, with D perhaps assigned TRBD1 or TRBD2 (5 bases each). Germline assignment: CDR1 MGHDK and CDR2 SYGVNS. Trimming shortened V by 2 bases and J by 3 bases, and 17 bases separated the two germline ends. The CDR3 spans 16 residues. The CDR3 is CASSEVGGIRDYEQYF. The CDR3 DNA sequence: TGTGCCAGCAGTGAAGTTGGGGGAATCCGTGACTACGAGCAGTACTTC.

This clonotype occurred many times. This rearrangement joins TRBV3-1 to TRBJ2-3; tentative D call: TRBD1 (5 bases). V shed 3 bases and J shed 6 bases, with 16 bases lying between them. CDR1 and CDR2 (germline): LGHDT, YNNKEL (reference sequence). This CDR3 spans 15 amino acids. Written as DNA, the CDR3 is TGTGCCAGCAGCCATTCGACAGCTCCGGTCGATACGCAGTATTTT. This gives the protein CASSHSTAPVDTQYF.

This clonotype has just a few counts. This chain joins TRBV19 and TRBJ2-7, with D possibly TRBD1 on 6 matching bases. Germline CDR1 LNHDA, CDR2 SQIVND (reference sequence). This CDR3 contains 13 residues. V shed 6 bases and J shed 4 bases, with 13 bases lying between them. CDR3 loop: CASRKQGSYEQYF. CDR3 nucleotides: TGTGCCAGTAGGAAACAGGGTAGTTACGAGCAGTACTTC.

This clonotype was seen many times. The chain uses TRBV12-3 or TRBV12-4 and TRBJ2-4; D is perhaps TRBD2 (6 bases). The CDR3 runs to 14 residues. Trimming stripped 5 bases from V and 1 base from J, with 9 bases between. CDR3 residues: CASSGGSAKNIQYF. The CDR3 DNA sequence: TGTGCCAGCAGTGGAGGGTCGGCCAAAAACATTCAGTACTTC.

This clonotype came up many times. The CDR3 loop is CASSLGRYSNQPQHF. CDR3 nucleotide sequence: TGTGCCAGCAGCTTGGGACGGTATAGCAATCAGCCCCAGCATTTT. The chain employs TRBV7-9 and TRBJ1-5; a possible D gene is TRBD1 (5 bases). Germline V gives CDR1 SEHNR, CDR2 FQNEAQ (reference sequence). The CDR3 consists of 15 residues. The ends were cut back, 3 bases at V and 0 bases at J, with 9 bases in the middle.

The chain carries TRBV20-1 and TRBJ1-1, with 8 bases aligning to TRBD1. With 5 bases clipped from V and 6 bases from J, the junction kept 8 bases outside the gene matches. In germline, CDR1 is DFQATT, CDR2 SNEGSKA (reference sequence). The CDR3 extends over 13 amino acids. The CDR3 DNA reads as TGCAGTGCTGCGGACAGGGTAGAGGCTGAAGCTTTCTTT. It codes for CSAADRVEAEAFF.

V and J are TRBV6-1 and TRBJ2-2, with a possible D match to TRBD1 (6 bases). The V end was cut by 7 bases, the J end by 5 bases, with 17 bases between. CDR1 and CDR2 (germline): MNHNS, SASEGT. The CDR3 totals 15 residues. The CDR3, as DNA: TGTGCCAGCACCTCCCCTACAGGGCTTACCGGGGAGCTGTTTTTT. This encodes CASTSPTGLTGELFF.

This clonotype appeared a few times. This chain links TRBV5-1 with TRBJ1-1, with 11 bases that match TRBD1. V shed 4 bases and J 2 bases; nucleotides not matched to a gene: 4. There are 15 residues in the CDR3. Germline lookup yields CDR1 SGHRS and CDR2 YFSETQ. This CDR3 is CASSPGQGVNTEAFF. The CDR3 DNA follows: TGCGCCAGCAGCCCGGGACAGGGGGTTAACACTGAAGCTTTCTTT.

This clonotype was detected many times. The rearrangement joins TRBV7-9 to TRBJ1-1; D uncertain. The CDR3 runs to 14 residues. Trimming took off 3 bases at V and 3 bases at J, with 11 bases between the two ends. Germline V gene sequence: CDR1 SEHNR, CDR2 FQNEAQ (reference sequence). The CDR3 protein is CASSLTQSYTEAFF. As DNA, the CDR3 is TGTGCCAGCAGCTTGACCCAGTCGTACACTGAAGCTTTCTTT.

The chain couples TRBV19 to TRBJ2-7, with 7 bases lining up with TRBD1. With V trimmed by 3 bases and J by 3 bases, 5 bases remained unmatched. Germline V lookup: CDR1 LNHDA, CDR2 SQIVND (reference sequence). The CDR3 loop spans 14 amino acids. The CDR3 sequence is CASSIPGGVYEQYF. The CDR3 DNA reads as TGTGCCAGTAGTATTCCAGGGGGAGTCTACGAGCAGTACTTC. The whole variable domain, remainder taken from reference TRBV19 and TRBJ2-7, is DGGITQSPKYLFRKEGQNVTLSCEQNLNHDAMYWYRQDPGQGLRLIYYSQIVNDFQKGDIAEGYSVSREKKESFPLTVTSAQKNPTAFYLCASSIPGGVYEQYFGPGTRLTVT.

V and J are TRBV20-1 and TRBJ2-2, with TRBD1 as a possible D gene (5 bases). In germline, CDR1 is DFQATT, CDR2 SNEGSKA (reference sequence). V was shortened by 6 bases and J by 3 bases, with 8 bases between the two germline ends. This CDR3 has 12 amino acids. CDR3 sequence reads: CSARQYTGELFF. In nucleotides, the CDR3 is TGCAGTGCCAGACAGTACACCGGGGAGCTGTTTTTT.

This clonotype was observed at least ten times. The CDR3 DNA sequence: TGTGCCAGCAGCCCTCGACTCCAAGAGACCCAGTACTTC. Protein: CASSPRLQETQYF. The chain joins TRBV4-2 to TRBJ2-5; D remains unclear. V lost 4 bases and J lost 1, with 7 bases in between. CDR1 LGHNA and CDR2 YNFKEQ come from the germline V gene. CDR3 size: 13 residues.

The chain carries TRBV4-1 and TRBJ2-2; 7 bases agree with TRBD1. Losses at the gene ends were 5 bases for V and 5 bases for J; bases not matched to a gene: 17. The germline CDR1 and CDR2 sequences are MGHRA and YSYEKL. The length of the CDR3 is 18 residues. CDR3 residues: CASSFNWGQPESTGELFF. In DNA form, the CDR3 reads TGCGCCAGCAGCTTCAACTGGGGACAGCCGGAATCTACCGGGGAGCTGTTTTTT.